What follows are 31 T cell receptor beta chains derived from one specimen sequenced in a study of shared clonotypes between healthy human individuals. Cells designated naive CD8 were CD45RO-negative and were positively selected for CCR7, with terminally differentiated effector memory CD45RA+ cells excluded. The table came from immunoSEQ multiplex PCR; TCRdb's copy has only in-frame clones and leaves some out. The data contain millions of clones, about 95% of them singletons. The specimen sequenced was naive CD8+ T cells sorted from blood. The receptors here all came from a man between 18 and 35 years old in good health.

This clone was seen a single time. The V call is TRBV18, the J call TRBJ1-4; D is possibly TRBD1 (5 bases). V was shortened by 3 bases and J by 5 bases, with 16 bases between the two germline ends. Germline V gives CDR1 KGHSH, CDR2 LQKENI. The CDR3 extends over 16 amino acids. This chain's CDR3 is CASSPIGADPNEKLFF. The DNA of the CDR3 is TGTGCCAGCTCACCGATTGGGGCCGACCCGAATGAAAAACTGTTTTTT.

The chain recombines TRBV6-5 with TRBJ2-7; possibly TRBD1 for D (6 bases). CDR1 is MNHEY and CDR2 is SVGAGI in the germline V gene. Between the trimmed V and J ends, which lost 5 bases and 4 bases, there was a span of 12 bases. There are 13 residues in the CDR3. CDR3 in amino acids: CASSVLQGYEQYF. The CDR3 nucleotides are TGTGCCAGCAGTGTGCTTCAGGGGTACGAGCAGTACTTC.

The chain couples TRBV12-5 to TRBJ2-5; 7 bases are shared with TRBD1. Germline trimming cut 1 base from V and 5 bases from J; bases unmatched to any gene: 19. The germline V gene encodes CDR1 LGHNT and CDR2 FRNRAP. There are 19 residues in the CDR3. CDR3: CASGLDDKGDRAPVETQYF. CDR3 sequence (DNA): TGTGCTAGTGGTTTGGACGATAAGGGAGACAGGGCTCCAGTTGAGACCCAGTACTTC.

The chain uses TRBV7-2 and TRBJ2-3; TRBD2 agrees at 8 bases. CDR1 is SGHTA, CDR2 FQGNSA, per germline. The CDR3 has 17 residues. V gave up 4 bases and J gave up 0 bases; unmatched junction bases: 9. The CDR3 is CASSSPSGGPSTDTQYF. DNA of the CDR3: TGTGCCAGCAGCTCTCCCAGCGGGGGTCCTAGCACAGATACGCAGTATTTT. Variable domain in full (rest from reference TRBV7-2 and TRBJ2-3): GAGVSQSPSNKVTEKGKDVELRCDPISGHTALYWYRQSLGQGLEFLIYFQGNSAPDKSGLPSDRFSAERTGGSVSTLTIQRTQQEDSAVYLCASSSPSGGPSTDTQYFGPGTRLTVL.

The chain couples TRBV9 to TRBJ2-1, with D uncertain. The CDR3 has 12 amino acids. The germline V gene has CDR1 SGDLS and CDR2 YYNGEE. Trimming pared 4 bases from V and 7 bases from J, leaving 9 bases between. CDR3 coding DNA: TGTGCCAGCAGCCCTTATGGGAATGAGCAGTTCTTC. Encoded protein: CASSPYGNEQFF.

This clone turned up a few times. The J gene is TRBJ1-1, the V gene TRBV19, with D perhaps matching TRBD1 (6 bases). The CDR3 has 12 residues. Germline CDR1 and CDR2: LNHDA and SQIVND (reference sequence). V lost 6 bases, J lost 8 bases, and 13 bases lay in between. This CDR3 is CASSGEGEEAFF. CDR3 sequence (DNA): TGTGCCAGTAGCGGCGAGGGGGAAGAAGCTTTCTTT.

The genes are TRBV5-4 and TRBJ2-5, with 10 bases identical to TRBD1. The V gene's germline CDR1 is SGHNT and CDR2 YYREEE (reference sequence). V trimming: 4 bases; J trimming: 4 bases; junction bases outside the gene matches: 4. The CDR3 covers 14 residues. The CDR3 reads CASSETGGTETQYF. The CDR3 coding sequence is TGTGCCAGCAGCGAGACAGGGGGCACAGAGACCCAGTACTTC.

Of note for this clone: The same CDR3 arises from other DNA sequences in this sample as well. The CDR3 DNA reads TGTGCCAGCAGCACTGAGGGGGGGACTAATGAAAAACTGTTTTTT. Translated, it gives CASSTEGGTNEKLFF. The chain couples TRBV9 to TRBJ1-4; D is perhaps TRBD1 (6 bases). Germline V lookup: CDR1 SGDLS, CDR2 YYNGEE. The V and J ends lost 4 bases and 2 bases respectively, with 12 bases between them. The CDR3 consists of 15 residues.

The chain is built from TRBV27 and TRBJ1-1; no reliable D call. Trimming stripped 0 bases from V and 7 bases from J, with 12 bases between. Germline CDR1 is MNHEY and CDR2 is SMNVEV (reference sequence). The CDR3 is 14 residues long. This chain's CDR3 is CASSLSRAIGEAFF. In DNA form, the CDR3 reads TGTGCCAGCAGTTTATCGCGGGCAATCGGTGAAGCTTTCTTT.

The chain employs TRBV11-3 and TRBJ2-7; D is undetermined. Germline CDR1 reads SGHNT; CDR2 reads YENEEA. V dropped 0 bases and J dropped 4 bases, with 7 bases sitting between them. The CDR3 consists of 13 residues. The CDR3 DNA sequence: TGTGCCAGCAGCTTAGACGACGGGTACGAGCAGTACTTC. Its translation is CASSLDDGYEQYF.

The rearrangement uses TRBV7-8 and TRBJ1-5, with D unresolved. Per the germline V gene, CDR1 is SGHVS and CDR2 is FQNEAQ. The V end was cut by 5 bases, the J end by 2 bases, with 13 bases between. The CDR3 is 15 residues long. CDR3 sequence (DNA): TGTGCCAGCAGCAACAATCCAAGGGGCAATCAGCCCCAGCATTTT. Translation gives CASSNNPRGNQPQHF.

A word on this clone: The same CDR3 arises from other DNA sequences in this sample as well. The chain combines TRBV9 with TRBJ1-5; TRBD1 matches 7 bases. The CDR3 runs to 15 residues. Looked up from germline, CDR1 is SGDLS and CDR2 is YYNGEE. The ends lost 0 bases at V and 2 bases at J; junction bases unmatched: 2. The CDR3: CASSVAGGGNQPQHF. CDR3 nucleotides: TGTGCCAGCAGCGTAGCAGGGGGGGGCAATCAGCCCCAGCATTTT.

This rearrangement joins TRBV11-2 to TRBJ2-7; 10 bases are a match to TRBD2. Germline assignment: CDR1 SGHAT and CDR2 FQNNGV. The CDR3 is made up of 15 amino acids. V was clipped by 5 bases and J by 0 bases; unmatched bases: 4. The CDR3 sequence: CASSRSGGGSYEQYF. The CDR3 DNA sequence: TGTGCCAGCAGCCGAAGCGGGGGGGGCTCCTACGAGCAGTACTTC.

Turning to this clone: The sample contains more than one DNA sequence encoding this CDR3. The rearrangement joins TRBV4-1 to TRBJ2-7; possible D gene TRBD1, 6 bases. The germline V gene encodes CDR1 MGHRA and CDR2 YSYEKL. The CDR3 consists of 13 residues. The ends were cut back, 2 bases at V and 4 bases at J, with 9 bases in the middle. This chain's CDR3 is CASSQTGFYEQYF. The CDR3 region has the DNA TGCGCCAGCAGCCAAACAGGGTTTTACGAGCAGTACTTC.

This sequence joins TRBV6-5 and TRBJ2-7; D remains ambiguous. CDR3 size: 12 residues. Trimming pared 7 bases from V and 5 bases from J, leaving 12 bases between. Germline CDR1 is MNHEY and CDR2 is SVGAGI. The CDR3 here is CASISIGDEQYF. CDR3 coding DNA: TGTGCCAGCATTTCCATCGGCGACGAGCAGTACTTC.

The chain uses TRBV13 and TRBJ2-7, with 8 positions matching TRBD2. Per the germline V gene, CDR1 is PRHDT and CDR2 is FYEKMQ (reference sequence). V lost 4 bases and J lost 0; bases outside the gene matches: 8. This CDR3 contains 16 residues. The CDR3 bases are TGTGCCAGCAGCTCCAGGGTACTAGCGGACTCCTACGAGCAGTACTTC. This encodes CASSSRVLADSYEQYF.

The J gene is TRBJ1-4, the V gene TRBV7-2; 11 bases line up with TRBD1. With V trimmed by 1 base and J by 6 bases, 4 bases remained unmatched. Germline loops: CDR1 SGHTA, CDR2 FQGNSA. This CDR3 region has 16 residues. The CDR3 DNA reads as TGTGCCAGCAGCTTAGTTAAGGGACAGGGGGATGAAAAACTGTTTTTT. The encoded protein is CASSLVKGQGDEKLFF.

The J gene is TRBJ2-2, the V gene TRBV4-3; 7 bases map to TRBD1. The V and J ends lost 3 bases and 0 bases, in that order; junction bases with no gene match: 4. There are 16 residues in the CDR3. The germline gives CDR1 LGHNA, CDR2 YSLEER. The CDR3 coding sequence is TGCGCCAGCAGCCAGTGGGACAGCGCGAACACCGGGGAGCTGTTTTTT. Translation: CASSQWDSANTGELFF.

Points on this clone: This CDR3 is also generated by other DNA sequences in the sample. The V gene is TRBV9, the J gene TRBJ2-7; D gene ambiguous. The CDR3 extends over 14 amino acids. Germline assignment: CDR1 SGDLS and CDR2 YYNGEE. The ends were cut back, 0 bases at V and 2 bases at J, with 9 bases in the middle. CDR3 nucleotide sequence: TGTGCCAGCAGCGTAGGTCTCGATACCTACGAGCAGTACTTC. This sequence encodes CASSVGLDTYEQYF.

The CDR3 DNA is TGTGCCAGCAGCATTCCAGGACAGGGCTACTCTGAAGCTTTCTTT. Translation: CASSIPGQGYSEAFF. J is TRBJ1-1 and V is TRBV5-5; 8 positions agree with TRBD1. Germline V gene data show CDR1 as SGHKS and CDR2 as YYEKEE (reference sequence). The CDR3 loop spans 15 amino acids. J lost 6 bases, V lost 4 bases, and 11 bases had no gene match.

The gene calls are TRBV6-1 and TRBJ2-2; D is ambiguous. CDR3 size: 13 residues. V lost 6 bases, J lost 0 bases, and 5 bases lay in between. CDR1 MNHNS and CDR2 SASEGT come from the germline V gene. In DNA form, the CDR3 reads TGTGCCAGCAGAGAACCGAACACCGGGGAGCTGTTTTTT. Protein: CASREPNTGELFF.

The V and J genes are TRBV5-6 and TRBJ1-6, with 7 nucleotides matching TRBD1. The CDR3 is made up of 14 amino acids. V trimming: 3 bases; J trimming: 9 bases; junction bases outside the gene matches: 6. Germline assignment: CDR1 SGHDT and CDR2 YYEEEE. The CDR3 loop reads CASSYGTALSPLHF. DNA for the CDR3: TGTGCCAGCAGCTACGGGACAGCACTTTCACCCCTCCACTTT.

The chain recombines TRBV6-6 with TRBJ2-7; D may be TRBD2 (6 bases). Per germline, CDR1 MNHNY and CDR2 SVGAGI (reference sequence). Trimming left V 4 bases short and J 0 bases short, with 13 bases between. The CDR3 runs to 15 residues. The CDR3 DNA reads as TGTGCCAGCAGTTCGAGCGGGTCGGGCTCCTACGAGCAGTACTTC. Amino acids: CASSSSGSGSYEQYF.

This chain uses TRBV4-2 with TRBJ1-3, with D perhaps matching TRBD1 (5 bases). Per germline, CDR1 LGHNA and CDR2 YNFKEQ. The V end lost 4 bases, the J end lost 4 bases, and 8 bases lay between the germline ends. CDR3 length: 13 amino acids. CDR3 in amino acids: CASSPEGGNTIYF. The CDR3 DNA follows: TGTGCCAGCAGCCCCGAGGGGGGAAACACCATATATTTT.

This clone showed up just once. The rearrangement links TRBV2 to TRBJ2-5, with 7 bases fitting TRBD1. Germline-derived CDR1 and CDR2 are SNHLY and FYNNEI. The CDR3 length is 14 residues. V gave up 7 bases and J gave up 1 base; unmatched junction bases: 6. The CDR3 loop reads CASIIHRGQETQYF. The CDR3 DNA reads TGTGCCAGCATTATCCACAGGGGCCAAGAGACCCAGTACTTC.

The rearrangement joins TRBV2 to TRBJ1-5, with TRBD1 identical over 7 bases. From germline, CDR1 is SNHLY and CDR2 FYNNEI. J lost 1 base, V lost 3 bases, and 3 bases had no gene match. This CDR3 contains 15 residues. CDR3 amino acids: CASSELTGSNQPQHF. In nucleotides, the CDR3 is TGTGCCAGCAGTGAGTTGACAGGGAGCAATCAGCCCCAGCATTTT.

There are a few counts of this clone. This chain joins TRBV4-1 and TRBJ1-4; 10 nucleotides align to TRBD1. In germline, CDR1 is MGHRA, CDR2 YSYEKL. J gave up 8 bases and V 1 base, and 10 bases lay outside the gene matches. This CDR3 contains 17 residues. The CDR3, as DNA: TGCGCCAGCAGCCAAGTTTCCTCCGGGACAGGGGAGGAAAAACTGTTTTTT. As protein: CASSQVSSGTGEEKLFF.

The J gene is TRBJ1-2, the V gene TRBV10-3, with a possible D match to TRBD1 (6 bases). This CDR3 is 14 amino acids long. Trimming shortened V by 7 bases and J by 0 bases, and 12 bases separated the two germline ends. The germline V gene encodes CDR1 ENHRY and CDR2 SYGVKD. The CDR3 reads CAIKGVQTNYGYTF. The CDR3 nucleotides read TGTGCCATCAAGGGGGTACAGACTAACTATGGCTACACCTTC.

The J gene is TRBJ2-1, the V gene TRBV27; 13 positions agree with TRBD2. Germline V gives CDR1 MNHEY, CDR2 SMNVEV (reference sequence). Trimming cost V 4 bases and J 8 bases; bases outside gene matches: 8. There are 16 residues in the CDR3. The CDR3 DNA reads as TGTGCCAGCAGTTCGCTACTAGCGGGAGGGGCCCATGAGCAGTTCTTC. Protein sequence: CASSSLLAGGAHEQFF.

Points on this clone: The sample contains more than one DNA sequence encoding this CDR3. This rearrangement joins TRBV9 to TRBJ2-1; TRBD2 might be the D (5 bases). The germline gives CDR1 SGDLS, CDR2 YYNGEE. V was trimmed by 0 bases and J by 6 bases, leaving 7 bases between them. The CDR3 totals 13 residues. CDR3 nucleotides: TGTGCCAGCAGCGTAGTCGGGGTCAATGAGCAGTTCTTC. Translated, it gives CASSVVGVNEQFF.

The rearrangement uses TRBV9 and TRBJ2-2; D call uncertain. V was shortened by 4 bases and J by 4 bases, with 14 bases between the two germline ends. Per germline, CDR1 SGDLS and CDR2 YYNGEE. The CDR3 runs to 15 residues. The CDR3 region has the DNA TGTGCCAGCAGCTTATTGGGTTCGGGCACCGGGGAGCTGTTTTTT. It encodes CASSLLGSGTGELFF. The entire variable domain, with the rest obtained from reference TRBV9 and TRBJ2-2, is as follows: DSGVTQTPKHLITATGQRVTLRCSPRSGDLSVYWYQQSLDQGLQFLIQYYNGEERAKGNILERFSAQQFPDLHSELNLSSLELGDSALYFCASSLLGSGTGELFFGEGSRLTVL.